Sequencing of this TCR beta chain was carried out in a study of CD8 T cells in Susac syndrome. Random-hexamer reverse transcription was applied to 0.5 to 1 ug RNA. TCRdb analysed the immunoSEQ multiplex PCR reads with MiXCR anew, one entry per CDR3 protein. The sample carries more than 200,000 distinct CDR3 sequences, about 94% recorded once. This TCR came from a human donor with multiple sclerosis. Sequenced material: CD8+ T cells from PBMCs.

The CDR3 sequence: CASSSAQGGWSTEAFF. The CDR3 DNA sequence: TGTGCCAGCAGTTCCGCCCAAGGGGGCTGGAGCACTGAAGCTTTCTTT. This chain uses TRBV6-9 with TRBJ1-1; TRBD1 matches 7 bases. V lost 4 bases to trimming and J lost 4 bases; unmatched junction nucleotides: 12. The CDR3 consists of 16 residues. The germline V gene has CDR1 MNHGY and CDR2 SVAAGI.